Below are 27 T cell receptor beta chains sequenced from a single sample in a study of T cell responses to AZD1222 COVID-19 vaccine. Here immunoSEQ multiplex PCR was the method, and the copy in TCRdb shows in-frame clones only, minus some. The sample consists of around 170,000 clones, roughly 90% of them appearing once. Sequencing used peripheral blood, obtained on day 0 of AZD1222 vaccination. The receptors come from an adult in good health.

This clone was observed once. This chain joins TRBV27 and TRBJ1-6; TRBD1 agrees at 10 bases. Unmatched junction bases numbered 4, after V lost 5 bases and J lost 9 bases. The germline V gene has CDR1 MNHEY and CDR2 SMNVEV (reference sequence). CDR3 length equals 14 residues. CDR3 DNA: TGTGCCAGCAGTCAGGACAGGGGGAGTTCACCCCTCCACTTT. It translates to CASSQDRGSSPLHF.

The chain links TRBV4-2 to TRBJ2-7, with 8 bases identical to TRBD1. J lost 3 bases, V lost 4 bases, and 8 bases had no gene match. The CDR3 is made up of 15 amino acids. CDR1 and CDR2 (germline): LGHNA, YNFKEQ. CDR3 coding DNA: TGTGCCAGCAGCCGCTATTCTACAGGGGGCTACGAGCAGTACTTC. Translation: CASSRYSTGGYEQYF.

V and J are TRBV18 and TRBJ1-1; D not certain. This CDR3 has 13 amino acids. Germline CDR1 reads KGHSH; CDR2 reads LQKENI. Between the trimmed V and J ends, which lost 1 base and 2 bases, there was a span of 5 bases. The CDR3 DNA reads as TGTGCCAGCTCACCACAGCCTAACACTGAAGCTTTCTTT. It is translated as CASSPQPNTEAFF.

This clone was counted only a few times. V and J are TRBV6-5 and TRBJ1-3; D is unresolved. V lost 5 bases and J 4 bases, leaving 15 bases between the germline ends. The CDR3 consists of 15 residues. From germline, CDR1 is MNHEY and CDR2 SVGAGI. In nucleotides, the CDR3 is TGTGCCAGCAGTACCGTCTGGGGTGCAGGAAACACCATATATTTT. Protein product: CASSTVWGAGNTIYF.

The chain recombines TRBV5-1 with TRBJ1-2, with 9 bases identical to TRBD1. Germline V gives CDR1 SGHRS, CDR2 YFSETQ. The CDR3 is 14 residues long. Trimming removed 0 bases from V and 8 bases from J; junction bases left unmatched: 5. The CDR3 here is CASSLGWTGEGYTF. CDR3 in DNA: TGCGCCAGCAGCTTGGGCTGGACAGGGGAGGGCTACACCTTC.

V is TRBV27 and J is TRBJ1-2; perhaps TRBD1 as D (5 bases). Trimming cost V 3 bases and J 2 bases, with 7 bases left between them. CDR3 length equals 13 residues. Germline CDR1 is MNHEY and CDR2 is SMNVEV (reference sequence). The CDR3 DNA sequence: TGTGCCAGCAGTTTTGACAGAAACTATGGCTACACCTTC. Translation: CASSFDRNYGYTF.

The gene calls are TRBV5-1 and TRBJ2-7; tentatively, D is TRBD1 (6 bases). The length of the CDR3 is 15 residues. Trimming pared 0 bases from V and 2 bases from J, leaving 12 bases between. Germline values: CDR1 SGHRS, CDR2 YFSETQ. CDR3 sequence reads: CASSLAPGQPYEQYF. CDR3 coding DNA: TGCGCCAGCAGCTTGGCCCCGGGACAACCCTACGAGCAGTACTTC. The whole variable domain, filled in from reference TRBV5-1 and TRBJ2-7, reads KAGVTQTPRYLIKTRGQQVTLSCSPISGHRSVSWYQQTPGQGLQFLFEYFSETQRNKGNFPGRFSGRQFSNSRSEMNVSTLELGDSALYLCASSLAPGQPYEQYFGPGTRLTVT.

The chain joins TRBV6-6 to TRBJ1-6, with 9 bases matching TRBD1. Germline values: CDR1 MNHNY, CDR2 SVGAGI (reference sequence). The CDR3 length is 15 residues. V was pared by 2 bases and J by 13 bases, with 9 bases of the junction left unmatched. CDR3 coding DNA: TGTGCCAGCAGTTACCGGGGGACAGGGCGGGCCCCCCTCCACTTT. It specifies CASSYRGTGRAPLHF.

The chain carries TRBV3-1 (or the pseudogene TRBV3-2) and TRBJ2-4; D perhaps matches TRBD2 (6 bases). This CDR3 comprises 16 residues. Trimming removed 1 base at V and 0 bases at J, with 10 bases between. Per the germline V gene, CDR1 is LGHDT and CDR2 is YNNKEL (reference sequence). The CDR3 DNA reads TGTGCCAGCAGCCAAGGCGGGGCCTTAGCCAAAAACATTCAGTACTTC. This gives the protein CASSQGGALAKNIQYF.

The chain combines TRBV5-1 with TRBJ1-2; D is unresolved. V was shortened by 0 bases and J by 5 bases, with 8 bases between the two germline ends. The CDR3 contains 13 residues. Germline values: CDR1 SGHRS, CDR2 YFSETQ. Written as DNA, the CDR3 is TGCGCCAGCAGCTTGGCACAGAGTTATGGCTACACCTTC. Translated, it gives CASSLAQSYGYTF.

The J gene is TRBJ2-5, the V gene TRBV5-4; tentatively, D is TRBD1 (5 bases). The CDR3 runs to 15 residues. The V gene's germline CDR1 is SGHNT and CDR2 YYREEE (reference sequence). V was trimmed by 0 bases and J by 1 base, leaving 10 bases between them. The CDR3 sequence is CASSLEPRAQETQYF. Written as DNA, the CDR3 is TGTGCCAGCAGCTTGGAACCCAGGGCCCAAGAGACCCAGTACTTC.

The chain links TRBV19 to TRBJ1-5; a weak D match, TRBD1 (5 bases). Trimming removed 7 bases at V and 4 bases at J, with 11 bases between. From germline, CDR1 is LNHDA and CDR2 SQIVND (reference sequence). The CDR3 is 13 residues long. For the CDR3, the DNA is TGTGCCAGTATAGGGGCAGGAAATCAGCCCCAGCATTTT. The encoded protein is CASIGAGNQPQHF.

This clone appeared once. The chain carries TRBV2 and TRBJ2-7, with 8 bases fitting TRBD1. J was trimmed by 2 bases and V by 8 bases; bases with no gene match: 11. This CDR3 has 15 residues. From germline, CDR1 is SNHLY and CDR2 FYNNEI. The CDR3 DNA follows: TGTGCCAGCCGCAGGGGGACAGGTGGGGCCTACGAGCAGTACTTC. This translates into CASRRGTGGAYEQYF.

The rearrangement links TRBV6-2 or TRBV6-3 to TRBJ2-1; D ambiguous. V lost 0 bases and J 0 bases, leaving 3 bases between the germline ends. The CDR3 has 14 residues. Germline lookup yields CDR1 MNHEY and CDR2 SVGEGT. Here the CDR3 reads CASSYSPSYNEQFF. The CDR3 coding sequence is TGTGCCAGCAGTTACTCCCCCTCCTACAATGAGCAGTTCTTC.

This chain links TRBV18 with TRBJ1-1; 7 bases are shared with TRBD1. CDR1 and CDR2 from the germline V gene are KGHSH and LQKENI. There are 11 residues in the CDR3. The CDR3 reads CGSRGTTEAFF. The CDR3 bases are TGTGGCTCCAGGGGGACCACTGAAGCTTTCTTT.

The CDR3 sequence: CASSYSLMGENEQFF. The DNA of the CDR3 is TGTGCCAGCAGTTACTCCCTTATGGGTGAGAATGAGCAGTTCTTC. The chain uses TRBV6-5 and TRBJ2-1, with D unresolved. The CDR3 extends over 15 amino acids. The V gene's germline CDR1 is MNHEY and CDR2 SVGAGI. Trimming pared 0 bases from V and 7 bases from J, leaving 13 bases between.

The rearrangement uses TRBV5-1 and TRBJ2-2, with 8 bases lining up with TRBD1. This CDR3 has 16 amino acids. J was trimmed by 0 bases and V by 3 bases; bases with no gene match: 4. Per germline, CDR1 SGHRS and CDR2 YFSETQ. The CDR3 here is CASSSTDRANTGELFF. The DNA for the CDR3 is TGCGCCAGCAGCTCCACGGACAGGGCGAACACCGGGGAGCTGTTTTTT.

The chain has TRBV9 and TRBJ2-7; 8 nucleotides match TRBD2. With 0 bases clipped from V and 3 bases from J, the junction kept 5 bases outside the gene matches. Germline V lookup: CDR1 SGDLS, CDR2 YYNGEE. The CDR3 runs 15 residues. Written as DNA, the CDR3 is TGTGCCAGCAGCGTAGCGGGTAGCGGGAACTACGAGCAGTACTTC. As protein: CASSVAGSGNYEQYF.

As for this clone: It is likely a read error, because the conserved phenylalanine at the end of the CDR3 is missing. The DNA is left out, because the CDR3 cannot be placed on it with certainty; the CDR3 is given as TCRdb lists it. The V call is TRBV24-1, the J call TRBJ1-2; TRBD1, the D gene given by the table, was not confirmed from the DNA. Germline V CDR1 and CDR2: KGHDR, SFDVKD. Inclusive of both ends, the CDR3 amounts to 10 amino acids. This chain's CDR3 is CATSDAGTGV.

V usage is TRBV29-1 and J usage is TRBJ1-1; D is perhaps TRBD1 (5 bases). The germline CDR1 and CDR2 sequences are SQVTM and ANQGSEA. This CDR3 is 14 amino acids long. V gave up 3 bases and J gave up 0 bases, with 11 bases separating them. For the CDR3, the DNA is TGCAGCGTTGAGGGGGTAAGGGTGAACACTGAAGCTTTCTTT. It translates to CSVEGVRVNTEAFF.

This clone has only one observation. The rearrangement joins TRBV19 to TRBJ2-1, with TRBD2 matching over 8 bases. V lost 7 bases, J lost 7 bases, and 9 bases stayed unmatched. Germline-derived CDR1 and CDR2 are LNHDA and SQIVND (reference sequence). The CDR3 extends over 14 amino acids. The CDR3 protein is CASTSGGQMNEQFF. In DNA form, the CDR3 reads TGTGCCAGTACAAGCGGGGGCCAGATGAATGAGCAGTTCTTC.

The J gene is TRBJ2-5, the V gene TRBV12-5, with 7 bases fitting TRBD1. The CDR3 spans 17 residues. V dropped 2 bases and J dropped 4; count of bases not matched to a gene: 13. Germline CDR1 reads LGHNT; CDR2 reads FRNRAP. CDR3 amino acids: CASGLSPGTVEGETQYF. The CDR3 DNA sequence: TGTGCTAGTGGTTTGTCCCCCGGGACAGTAGAAGGAGAGACCCAGTACTTC. Combining the CDR3 with reference TRBV12-5 and TRBJ2-5 gives the whole variable domain DARVTQTPRHKVTEMGQEVTMRCQPILGHNTVFWYRQTMMQGLELLAYFRNRAPLDDSGMPKDRFSAEMPDATLATLKIQPSEPRDSAVYFCASGLSPGTVEGETQYFGPGTRLLVL.

The chain carries TRBV7-8 and TRBJ2-5, with a weak D call TRBD1 (7 bases). V lost 2 bases and J lost 3, with 16 bases in between. The CDR3 covers 16 residues. Germline loops: CDR1 SGHVS, CDR2 FQNEAQ. DNA for the CDR3: TGTGCCAGCAGCTTATGGCAGGGGGGATTGGAAGAGACCCAGTACTTC. Translated: CASSLWQGGLEETQYF. Full variable domain (missing parts from reference TRBV7-8 and TRBJ2-5): GAGVSQSPRYKVAKRGQDVALRCDPISGHVSLFWYQQALGQGPEFLTYFQNEAQLDKSGLPSDRFFAERPEGSVSTLKIQRTQQEDSAVYLCASSLWQGGLEETQYFGPGTRLLVL.

This chain joins TRBV5-1 and TRBJ2-3; tentative D call: TRBD1 (5 bases). Trimming pared 0 bases from V and 4 bases from J, leaving 9 bases between. Germline CDR1 and CDR2: SGHRS and YFSETQ. The CDR3 sequence is 14 residues long. In nucleotides, the CDR3 is TGCGCCAGCAGCTTGGAGGGGTTCCCAGATACGCAGTATTTT. Translation gives CASSLEGFPDTQYF.

The CDR3 spells CASSLAHGGNEQFF. In DNA form, the CDR3 reads TGTGCCAGCAGCTTAGCGCACGGGGGGAATGAGCAGTTCTTC. The chain links TRBV7-6 to TRBJ2-1, with 7 bases that match TRBD2. The junction had 3 bases not matched to a gene; V was cut back by 0 bases and J by 7 bases. This CDR3 is 14 amino acids long. Germline lookup yields CDR1 SGHVS and CDR2 FNYEAQ.

V usage is TRBV3-1 (or the pseudogene TRBV3-2) and J usage is TRBJ2-4, with no clear D. The CDR3 loop spans 14 amino acids. V was trimmed by 7 bases and J by 6 bases, leaving 16 bases between them. Germline loops: CDR1 LGHDT, CDR2 YNNKEL (reference sequence). The CDR3 DNA reads TGTGCCAGCACCTCGTTGTGGGAACGAAACATTCAGTACTTC. This encodes CASTSLWERNIQYF.

This sequence joins TRBV6-2 or TRBV6-3 and TRBJ2-7, with 10 bases identical to TRBD2. CDR3 length: 17 amino acids. Trimming cost V 0 bases and J 7 bases; bases outside gene matches: 12. Germline lookup yields CDR1 MNHEY and CDR2 SVGEGT. The CDR3 loop is CASSYSGLARARKEQYF. CDR3 DNA sequence: TGTGCCAGCAGTTACTCGGGACTAGCGAGGGCCCGTAAGGAGCAGTACTTC.